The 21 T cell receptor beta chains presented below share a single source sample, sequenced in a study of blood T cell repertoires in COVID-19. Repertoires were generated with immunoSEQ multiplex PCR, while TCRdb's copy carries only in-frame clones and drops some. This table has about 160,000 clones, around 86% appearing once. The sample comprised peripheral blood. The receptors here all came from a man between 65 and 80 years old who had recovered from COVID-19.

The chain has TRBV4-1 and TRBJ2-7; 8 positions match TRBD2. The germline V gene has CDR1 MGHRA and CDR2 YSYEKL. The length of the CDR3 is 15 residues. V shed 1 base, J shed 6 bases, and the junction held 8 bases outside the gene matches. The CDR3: CASSQVVGGGGEQYF. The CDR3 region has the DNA TGCGCCAGCAGCCAAGTGGTCGGGGGGGGAGGCGAGCAGTACTTC.

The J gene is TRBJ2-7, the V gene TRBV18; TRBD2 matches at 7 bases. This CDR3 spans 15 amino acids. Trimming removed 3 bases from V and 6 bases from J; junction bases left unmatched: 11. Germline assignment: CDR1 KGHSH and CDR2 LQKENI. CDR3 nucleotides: TGTGCCAGCTCACCCTCTTCGCGGGAGAGCGCCGAGCAGTACTTC. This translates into CASSPSSRESAEQYF.

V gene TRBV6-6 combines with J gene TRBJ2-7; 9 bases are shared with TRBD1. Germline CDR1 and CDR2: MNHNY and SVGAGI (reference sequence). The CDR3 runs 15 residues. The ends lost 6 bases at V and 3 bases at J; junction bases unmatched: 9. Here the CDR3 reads CASSRSTGGGYEQYF. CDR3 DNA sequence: TGTGCCAGCAGCCGATCGACAGGGGGGGGCTACGAGCAGTACTTC.

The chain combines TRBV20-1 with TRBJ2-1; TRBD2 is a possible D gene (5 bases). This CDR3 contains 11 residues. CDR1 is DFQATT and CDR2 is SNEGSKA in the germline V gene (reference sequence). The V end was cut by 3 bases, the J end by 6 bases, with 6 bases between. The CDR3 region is CSASRGNEQFF. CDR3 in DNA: TGCAGTGCTAGTCGGGGCAATGAGCAGTTCTTC.

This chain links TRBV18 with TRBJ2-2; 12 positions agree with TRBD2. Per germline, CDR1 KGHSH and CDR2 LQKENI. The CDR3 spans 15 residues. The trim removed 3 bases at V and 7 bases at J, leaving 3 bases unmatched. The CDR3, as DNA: TGTGCCAGCTCACCGGGACTAGCGGGTAACGGGGAGCTGTTTTTT. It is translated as CASSPGLAGNGELFF. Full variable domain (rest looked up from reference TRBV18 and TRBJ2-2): NAGVMQNPRHLVRRRGQEARLRCSPMKGHSHVYWYRQLPEEGLKFMVYLQKENIIDESGMPKERFSAEFPKEGPSILRIQQVVRGDSAAYFCASSPGLAGNGELFFGEGSRLTVL.

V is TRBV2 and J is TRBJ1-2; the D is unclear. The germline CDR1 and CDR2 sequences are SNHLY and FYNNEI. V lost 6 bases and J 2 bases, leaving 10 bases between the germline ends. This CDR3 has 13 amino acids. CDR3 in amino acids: CASSLRSNYGYTF. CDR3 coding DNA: TGTGCCAGCAGCCTTCGAAGCAACTATGGCTACACCTTC.

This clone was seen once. CDR3 protein: CASSFKSSGNTIYF. CDR3 nucleotides: TGTGCCAGCAGTTTCAAGAGCTCTGGAAACACCATATATTTT. This chain uses TRBV28 with TRBJ1-3, with unresolved D. Germline V CDR1 and CDR2: MDHEN, SYDVKM. The CDR3 is 14 residues long. Trimming removed 3 bases from V and 0 bases from J, with 6 bases in between.

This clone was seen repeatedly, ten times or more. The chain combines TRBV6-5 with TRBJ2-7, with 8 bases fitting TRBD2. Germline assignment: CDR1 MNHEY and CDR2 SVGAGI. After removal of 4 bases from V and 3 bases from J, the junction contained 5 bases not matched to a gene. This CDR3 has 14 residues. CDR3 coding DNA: TGTGCCAGCAGTTTCCTAGCGGGCGACTACGAGCAGTACTTC. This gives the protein CASSFLAGDYEQYF.

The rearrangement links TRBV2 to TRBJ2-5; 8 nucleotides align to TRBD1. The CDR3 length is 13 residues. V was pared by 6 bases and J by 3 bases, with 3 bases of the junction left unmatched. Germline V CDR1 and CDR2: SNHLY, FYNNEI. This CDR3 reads CASSVDREETQYF. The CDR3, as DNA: TGTGCCAGCAGCGTGGACAGGGAAGAGACCCAGTACTTC.

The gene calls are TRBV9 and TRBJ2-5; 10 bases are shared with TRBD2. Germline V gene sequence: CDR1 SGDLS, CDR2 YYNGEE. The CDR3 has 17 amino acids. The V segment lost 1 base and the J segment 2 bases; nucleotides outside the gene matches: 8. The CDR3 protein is CASSVSGRARGQETQYF. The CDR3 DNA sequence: TGTGCCAGCAGCGTAAGCGGGAGGGCCCGAGGGCAAGAGACCCAGTACTTC.

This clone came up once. CDR3 DNA sequence: TGTGCCAGCTCACCTGCAACAGGGGGGCAAGAGACCCAGTACTTC. It translates to CASSPATGGQETQYF. J is TRBJ2-5 and V is TRBV18, with 8 bases lining up with TRBD1. The trim removed 3 bases at V and 2 bases at J, leaving 5 bases unmatched. Germline V gene sequence: CDR1 KGHSH, CDR2 LQKENI. The CDR3 loop spans 15 amino acids.

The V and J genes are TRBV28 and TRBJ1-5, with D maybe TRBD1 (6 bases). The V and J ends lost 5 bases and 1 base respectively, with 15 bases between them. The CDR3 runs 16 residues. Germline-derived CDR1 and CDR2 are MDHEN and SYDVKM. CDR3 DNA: TGTGCCAGCAGTCCCCCGGGGGGCGCGAGCAATCAGCCCCAGCATTTT. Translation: CASSPPGGASNQPQHF.

Written as DNA, the CDR3 is TGTGCCAGCAGCTGGGACTCTGGGAGCTTGAAGGATACGCAGTATTTT. Protein sequence: CASSWDSGSLKDTQYF. The chain has TRBV5-4 and TRBJ2-3; maybe TRBD2 (6 bases). Germline CDR1 and CDR2: SGHNT and YYREEE (reference sequence). The CDR3 extends over 16 amino acids. V gave up 3 bases and J gave up 6 bases, with 20 bases separating them. The whole variable domain, remainder taken from reference TRBV5-4 and TRBJ2-3, is ETGVTQSPTHLIKTRGQQVTLRCSSQSGHNTVSWYQQALGQGPQFIFQYYREEENGRGNFPPRFSGLQFPNYSSELNVNALELDDSALYLCASSWDSGSLKDTQYFGPGTRLTVL.

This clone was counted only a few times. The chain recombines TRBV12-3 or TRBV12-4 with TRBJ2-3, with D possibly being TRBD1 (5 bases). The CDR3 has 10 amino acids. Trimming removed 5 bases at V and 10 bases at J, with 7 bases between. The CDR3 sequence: CASSDRSQYF. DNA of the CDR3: TGTGCCAGCAGTGACAGATCGCAGTATTTT.

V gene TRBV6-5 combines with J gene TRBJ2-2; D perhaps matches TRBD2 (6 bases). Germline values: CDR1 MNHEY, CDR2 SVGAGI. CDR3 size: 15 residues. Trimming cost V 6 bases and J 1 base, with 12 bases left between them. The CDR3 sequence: CASSQRRGNTGELFF. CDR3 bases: TGTGCCAGCAGCCAAAGGAGGGGGAACACCGGGGAGCTGTTTTTT.

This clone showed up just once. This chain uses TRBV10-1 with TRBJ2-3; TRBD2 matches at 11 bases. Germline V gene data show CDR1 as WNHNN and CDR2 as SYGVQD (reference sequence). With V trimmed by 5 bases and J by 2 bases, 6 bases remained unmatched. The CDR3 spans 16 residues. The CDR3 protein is CASSKIAGGTTDTQYF. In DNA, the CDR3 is TGCGCCAGCAGTAAAATAGCGGGAGGGACCACAGATACGCAGTATTTT.

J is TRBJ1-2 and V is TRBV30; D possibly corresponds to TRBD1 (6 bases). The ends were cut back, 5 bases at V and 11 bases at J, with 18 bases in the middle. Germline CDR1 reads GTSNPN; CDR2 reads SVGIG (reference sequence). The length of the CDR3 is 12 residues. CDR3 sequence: CAWSGARFIYTF. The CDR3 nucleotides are TGTGCCTGGTCAGGGGCGCGATTCATTTACACCTTC. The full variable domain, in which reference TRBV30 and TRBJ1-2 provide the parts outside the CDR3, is SQTIHQWPATLVQPVGSPLSLECTVEGTSNPNLYWYRQAAGRGLQLLFYSVGIGQISSEVPQNLSASRPQDRQFILSSKKLLLSDSGFYLCAWSGARFIYTFGSGTRLTVV.

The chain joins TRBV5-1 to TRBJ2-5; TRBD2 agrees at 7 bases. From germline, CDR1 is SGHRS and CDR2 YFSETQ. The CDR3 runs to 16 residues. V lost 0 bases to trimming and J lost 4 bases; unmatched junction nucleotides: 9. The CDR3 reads CASSLGLAEQRETQYF. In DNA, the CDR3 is TGCGCCAGCAGCTTGGGGCTAGCGGAACAAAGAGAGACCCAGTACTTC.

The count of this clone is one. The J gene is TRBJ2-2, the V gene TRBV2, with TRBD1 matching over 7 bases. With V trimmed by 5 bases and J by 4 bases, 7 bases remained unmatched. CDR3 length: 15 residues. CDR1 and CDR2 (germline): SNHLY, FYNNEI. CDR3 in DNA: TGTGCCAGCAGTCTTACAGGGGTGGGCACCGGGGAGCTGTTTTTT. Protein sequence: CASSLTGVGTGELFF.

DNA of the CDR3: TGCGCCAGCAGCACGGGACATAGCTCTGGAAACACCATATATTTT. Its protein product is CASSTGHSSGNTIYF. V gene TRBV5-1 combines with J gene TRBJ1-3; D might be TRBD1 (6 bases). V was clipped by 4 bases and J by 0 bases, with 11 bases between them. CDR3 length: 15 residues. CDR1 is SGHRS, CDR2 YFSETQ, per germline.

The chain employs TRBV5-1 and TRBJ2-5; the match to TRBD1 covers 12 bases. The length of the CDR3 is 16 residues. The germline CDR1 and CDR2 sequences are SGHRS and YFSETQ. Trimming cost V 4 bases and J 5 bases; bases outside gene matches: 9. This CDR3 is CASSPGDRGLFETQYF. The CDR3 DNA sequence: TGCGCCAGCAGCCCCGGGGACAGGGGGCTATTTGAGACCCAGTACTTC.